The T cell receptor (beta chain) described here comes from a study of shared clonotypes between healthy human individuals. Background on the study: Each donor's CD8 memory used one plate, CD8 naive two, each CD4 subset three. Findings and caveats of the study: Owing to a small donor count, the genetic and exposure-history diversity represented was limited. Generation probability values for non-shared clonotypes were lower than those for clonotypes shared by all four donors. Collection of samples was limited to blood; tissue repertoires likely differ.

This CDR3 region has 17 residues. In germline, CDR1 is ENHRY, CDR2 SYGVKD. Trimming removed 2 bases from V and 0 bases from J; junction bases left unmatched: 7. About this clone itself: Its antigen is not identified.

Sequencing used immunoSEQ multiplex PCR; TCRdb keeps in-frame clones, though not all of them. The profile covers more than 2,000,000 clones, with roughly 92% appearing a single time and around 0.15% taken by the ten largest. This receptor was obtained from a man between 18 and 29 years old in good health. V gene TRBV10-3 combines with J gene TRBJ1-1, with TRBD1 matching over 9 bases. Sequencing was carried out using naive CD4+ T cells sorted from blood. Subset defined: CD45RA+ positively selected. CDR3 DNA: TGTGCCATCAGTGAGGGACAGGGGATGGGATTGAACACTGAAGCTTTCTTT. Its protein is CAISEGQGMGLNTEAFF.